This T cell receptor (beta chain) originates from a study of blood T cells in healthy people across ages. Per germline, CDR1 MNHNY and CDR2 SVGAGI (reference sequence). V was shortened by 5 bases and J by 8 bases, with 4 bases between the two germline ends. This CDR3 contains 11 residues. Overall study results and limits: Unknown CMV status may confound age-related changes in expanded clones. Since the PBMCs were unsorted, naive and antigen-experienced cells could not be conclusively compared.

Turning to this clonotype: Its antigen remains unidentified.

A second about 7 to 12 cycle PCR used barcoded and J-beta primers. TCRdb reanalysed the 5' RACE reads using MiXCR and keeps one entry per CDR3 protein. This sample carries hundreds of thousands of distinct CDR3 sequences, about 51% of them seen once, and the ten largest clones take roughly 13%. The TCR sequence derives from a woman of 80 years or more in good health. The sample comprised blood. The chain carries TRBV6-6 and TRBJ2-6; the D is unclear. The CDR3 sequence: CASSGSNVLTF. CDR3 DNA sequence: TGTGCCAGCAGTGGCTCCAACGTCCTGACTTTC.